This T cell receptor (beta chain) was captured in a study of OX40 agonist ivuxolimab in advanced cancers. Study as a whole: Patients were roughly 81% male with ages roughly 20 to 80, mean approximately 62.

Samples were taken at baseline and on day 1 of cycles 4 and 7. Findings and limits, study-wide: CD8+ T cells were the subset that, on average, had more expanded clones than CD4+.

V was pared by 8 bases and J by 0 bases, with 13 bases between. The germline gives CDR1 SQVTM, CDR2 ANQGSEA. This CDR3 comprises 13 residues. Comments on this clone: The antigen is not known.

Clones were sequenced by immunoSEQ multiplex PCR, and TCRdb holds only the in-frame ones, with some missing. The repertoire holds around 80,000 clones, roughly 90% seen once, with 2% to 2.5% in the top ten. This clonotype was sampled from an adult with an advanced solid tumor such as melanoma, head and neck, liver or kidney cancer. This chain links TRBV29-1 with TRBJ1-1, with D unresolved. Sample: CD4+ or CD8+ T cells sorted from blood, taken in a trial of the OX40 agonist ivuxolimab. CDR3 amino acids: CSTAETLNTEAFF. CDR3 coding DNA: TGCAGCACGGCAGAGACTTTGAACACTGAAGCTTTCTTT.